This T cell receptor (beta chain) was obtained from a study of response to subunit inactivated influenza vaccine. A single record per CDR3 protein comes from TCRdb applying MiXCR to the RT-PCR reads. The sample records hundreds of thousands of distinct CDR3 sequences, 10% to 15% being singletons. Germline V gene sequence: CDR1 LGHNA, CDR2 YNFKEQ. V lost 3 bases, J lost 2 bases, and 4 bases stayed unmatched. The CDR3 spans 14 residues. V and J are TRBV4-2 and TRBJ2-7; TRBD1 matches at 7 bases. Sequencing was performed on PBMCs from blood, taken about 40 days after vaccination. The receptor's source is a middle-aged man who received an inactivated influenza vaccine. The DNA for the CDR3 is TGTGCCAGCAGCCAGTGGGACAGAACCTACGAGCAGTACTTC. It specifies CASSQWDRTYEQYF.